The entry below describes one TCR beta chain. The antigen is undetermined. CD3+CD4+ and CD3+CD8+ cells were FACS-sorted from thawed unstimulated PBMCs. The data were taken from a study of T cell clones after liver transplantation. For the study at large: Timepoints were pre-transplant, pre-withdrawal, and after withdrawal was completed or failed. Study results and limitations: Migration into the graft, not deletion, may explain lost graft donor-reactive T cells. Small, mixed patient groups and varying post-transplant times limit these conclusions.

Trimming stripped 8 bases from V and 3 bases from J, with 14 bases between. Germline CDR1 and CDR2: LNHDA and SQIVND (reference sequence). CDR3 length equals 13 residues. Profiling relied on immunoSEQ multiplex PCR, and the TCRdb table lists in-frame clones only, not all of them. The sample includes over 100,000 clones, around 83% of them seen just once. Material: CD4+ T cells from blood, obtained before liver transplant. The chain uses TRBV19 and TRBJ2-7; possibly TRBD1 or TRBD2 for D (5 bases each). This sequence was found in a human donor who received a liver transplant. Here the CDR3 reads CASSGTANYEQYF. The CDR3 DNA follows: TGTGCCAGTTCCGGGACCGCGAACTACGAGCAGTACTTC.